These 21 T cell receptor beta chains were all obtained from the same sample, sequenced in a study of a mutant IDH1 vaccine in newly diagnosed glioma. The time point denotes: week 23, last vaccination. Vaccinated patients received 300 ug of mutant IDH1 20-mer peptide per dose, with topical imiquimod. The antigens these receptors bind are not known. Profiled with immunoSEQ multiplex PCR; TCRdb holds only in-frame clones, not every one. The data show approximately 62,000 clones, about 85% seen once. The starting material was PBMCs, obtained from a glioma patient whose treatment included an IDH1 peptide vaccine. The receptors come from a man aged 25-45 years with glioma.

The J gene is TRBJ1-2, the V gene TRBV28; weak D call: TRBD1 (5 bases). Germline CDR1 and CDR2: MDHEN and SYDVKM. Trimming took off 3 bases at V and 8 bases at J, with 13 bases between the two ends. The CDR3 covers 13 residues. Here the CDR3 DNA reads TGTGCCAGCAGTTTTTCAGGGTTAAAGGGCTACACCTTC. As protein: CASSFSGLKGYTF.

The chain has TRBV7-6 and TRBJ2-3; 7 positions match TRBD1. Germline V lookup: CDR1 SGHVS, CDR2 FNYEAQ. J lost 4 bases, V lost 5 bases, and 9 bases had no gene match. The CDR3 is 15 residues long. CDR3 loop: CASSQTTGYPDTQYF. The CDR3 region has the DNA TGTGCCAGCAGCCAGACGACAGGGTACCCAGATACGCAGTATTTT. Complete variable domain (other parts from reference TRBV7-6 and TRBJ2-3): GAGVSQSPRYKVTKRGQDVALRCDPISGHVSLYWYRQALGQGPEFLTYFNYEAQQDKSGLPNDRFSAERPEGSISTLTIQRTEQRDSAMYRCASSQTTGYPDTQYFGPGTRLTVL.

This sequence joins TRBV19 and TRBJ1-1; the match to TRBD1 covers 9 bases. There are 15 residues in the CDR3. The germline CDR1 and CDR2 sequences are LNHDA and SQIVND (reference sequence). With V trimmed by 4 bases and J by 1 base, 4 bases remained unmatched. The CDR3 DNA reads TGTGCCAGTAGTAGGGACAGGGTCCCGAACACTGAAGCTTTCTTT. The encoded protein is CASSRDRVPNTEAFF.

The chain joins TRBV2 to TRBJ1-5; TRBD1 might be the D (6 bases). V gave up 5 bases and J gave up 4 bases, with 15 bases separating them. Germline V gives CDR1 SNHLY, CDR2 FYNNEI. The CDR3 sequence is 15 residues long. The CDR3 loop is CASSTHRQANQPQHF. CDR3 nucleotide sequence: TGTGCCAGCAGTACCCATAGACAGGCTAATCAGCCCCAGCATTTT.

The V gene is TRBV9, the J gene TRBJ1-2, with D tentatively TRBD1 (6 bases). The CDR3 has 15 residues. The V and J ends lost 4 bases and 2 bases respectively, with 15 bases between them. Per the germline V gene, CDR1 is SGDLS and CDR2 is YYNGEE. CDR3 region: CASSPGGGPNYGYTF. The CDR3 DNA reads TGTGCCAGCAGCCCCGGGGGGGGGCCCAACTATGGCTACACCTTC.

CDR3 sequence (DNA): TGTGCCAGTAGTCCCCAGAGGGGGGACAGATTCAATGAGCAGTTCTTC. As protein: CASSPQRGDRFNEQFF. This chain links TRBV19 with TRBJ2-1; a weak D match, TRBD1 (7 bases). The CDR3 consists of 16 residues. V shed 5 bases and J shed 6 bases, with 20 bases lying between them. Germline lookup yields CDR1 LNHDA and CDR2 SQIVND (reference sequence).

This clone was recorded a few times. Written as DNA, the CDR3 is TGTGCCAGCAGCCAAGGGATTTTAGCGGGGGGGCTTAAAGAGACCCAGTACTTC. It yields the protein CASSQGILAGGLKETQYF. The V and J genes are TRBV4-2 and TRBJ2-5, with TRBD2 matching over 11 bases. J was trimmed by 3 bases and V by 1 base; bases with no gene match: 10. The CDR3 sequence is 18 residues long. Germline V CDR1 and CDR2: LGHNA, YNFKEQ.

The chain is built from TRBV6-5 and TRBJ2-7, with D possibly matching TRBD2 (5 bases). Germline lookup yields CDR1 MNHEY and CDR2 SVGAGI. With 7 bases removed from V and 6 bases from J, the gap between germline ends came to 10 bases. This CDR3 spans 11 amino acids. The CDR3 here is CASTLGGEQYF. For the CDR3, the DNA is TGTGCCAGCACCCTAGGAGGCGAGCAGTACTTC.

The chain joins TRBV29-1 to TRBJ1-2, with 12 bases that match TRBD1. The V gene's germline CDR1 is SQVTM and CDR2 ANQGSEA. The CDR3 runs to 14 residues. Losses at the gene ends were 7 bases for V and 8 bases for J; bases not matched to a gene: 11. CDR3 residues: CSAVTGQGAGGYTF. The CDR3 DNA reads TGCAGCGCTGTGACGGGACAGGGGGCAGGCGGCTACACCTTC.

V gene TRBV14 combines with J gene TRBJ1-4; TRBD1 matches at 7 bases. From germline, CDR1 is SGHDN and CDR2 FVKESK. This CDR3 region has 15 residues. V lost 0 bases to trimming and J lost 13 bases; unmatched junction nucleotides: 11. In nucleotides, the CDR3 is TGTGCCAGCAGCCAAGATCAGGGGGACCCGAGAGGACTGTTTTTT. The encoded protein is CASSQDQGDPRGLFF.

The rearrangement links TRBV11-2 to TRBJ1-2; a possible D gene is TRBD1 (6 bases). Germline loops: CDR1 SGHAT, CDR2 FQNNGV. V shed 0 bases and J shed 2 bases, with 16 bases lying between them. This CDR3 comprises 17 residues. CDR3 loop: CASSLEHGAGDNYGYTF. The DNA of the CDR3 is TGTGCCAGCAGCTTAGAGCATGGTGCAGGGGACAACTATGGCTACACCTTC. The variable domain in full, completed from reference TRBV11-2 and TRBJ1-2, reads EAGVAQSPRYKIIEKRQSVAFWCNPISGHATLYWYQQILGQGPKLLIQFQNNGVVDDSQLPKDRFSAERLKGVDSTLKIQPAKLEDSAVYLCASSLEHGAGDNYGYTFGSGTRLTVV.

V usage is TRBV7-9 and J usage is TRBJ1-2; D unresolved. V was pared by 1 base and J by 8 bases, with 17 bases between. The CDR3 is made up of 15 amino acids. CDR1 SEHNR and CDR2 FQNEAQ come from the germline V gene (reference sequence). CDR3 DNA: TGTGCCAGCAGCTTAGTAGGTGGAGGGCTTGACGGCTACACCTTC. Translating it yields CASSLVGGGLDGYTF.

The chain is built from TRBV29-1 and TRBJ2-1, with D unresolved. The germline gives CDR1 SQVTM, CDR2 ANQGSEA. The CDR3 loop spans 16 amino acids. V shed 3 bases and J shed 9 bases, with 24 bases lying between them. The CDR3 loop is CSVEGLERHPMREQFF. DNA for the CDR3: TGCAGCGTTGAGGGGTTGGAACGCCATCCGATGCGTGAGCAGTTCTTC.

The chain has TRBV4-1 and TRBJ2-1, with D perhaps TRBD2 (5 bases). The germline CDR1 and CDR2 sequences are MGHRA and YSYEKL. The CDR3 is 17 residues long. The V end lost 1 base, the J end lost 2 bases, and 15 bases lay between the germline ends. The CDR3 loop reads CASSQGYRTFTYNEQFF. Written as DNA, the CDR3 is TGCGCCAGCAGCCAAGGATATCGGACTTTCACCTACAATGAGCAGTTCTTC.

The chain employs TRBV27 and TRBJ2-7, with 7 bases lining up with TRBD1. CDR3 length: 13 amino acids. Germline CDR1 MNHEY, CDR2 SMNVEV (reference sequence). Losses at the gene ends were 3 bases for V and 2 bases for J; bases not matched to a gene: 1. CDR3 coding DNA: TGTGCCAGCAGTTTGGGACAGACCTACGAGCAGTACTTC. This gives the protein CASSLGQTYEQYF.

The CDR3 sequence: CASSPGAGGNQPQHF. The CDR3 nucleotides are TGTGCCAGCTCACCAGGCGCAGGGGGCAATCAGCCCCAGCATTTT. The V call is TRBV18, the J call TRBJ1-5; weak D call: TRBD1 (6 bases). The CDR3 totals 15 residues. The V and J ends lost 2 bases and 2 bases respectively, with 10 bases between them. CDR1 is KGHSH and CDR2 is LQKENI in the germline V gene. Full variable domain (outside the CDR3, taken from reference TRBV18 and TRBJ1-5): NAGVMQNPRHLVRRRGQEARLRCSPMKGHSHVYWYRQLPEEGLKFMVYLQKENIIDESGMPKERFSAEFPKEGPSILRIQQVVRGDSAAYFCASSPGAGGNQPQHFGDGTRLSIL.

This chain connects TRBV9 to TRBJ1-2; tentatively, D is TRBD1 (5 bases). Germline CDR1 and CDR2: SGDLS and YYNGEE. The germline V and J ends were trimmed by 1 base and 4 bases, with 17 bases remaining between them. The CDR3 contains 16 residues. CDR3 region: CASSVRSGGVGYGYTF. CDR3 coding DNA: TGTGCCAGCAGCGTAAGATCCGGGGGAGTTGGCTATGGCTACACCTTC.

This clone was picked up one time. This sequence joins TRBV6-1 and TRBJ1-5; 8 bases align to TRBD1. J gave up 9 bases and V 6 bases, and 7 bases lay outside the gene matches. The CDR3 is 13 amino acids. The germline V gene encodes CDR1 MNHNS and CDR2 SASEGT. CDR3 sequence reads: CASRGQGAGPQHF. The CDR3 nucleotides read TGTGCCAGCAGAGGACAGGGAGCAGGGCCCCAGCATTTT.

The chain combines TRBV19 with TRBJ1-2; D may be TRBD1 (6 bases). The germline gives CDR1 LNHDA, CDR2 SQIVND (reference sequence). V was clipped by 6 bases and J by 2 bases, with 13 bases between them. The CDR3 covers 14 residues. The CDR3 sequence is CASREGGTNYGYTF. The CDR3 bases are TGTGCCAGTAGAGAGGGGGGAACCAACTATGGCTACACCTTC. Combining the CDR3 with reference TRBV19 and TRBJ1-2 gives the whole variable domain DGGITQSPKYLFRKEGQNVTLSCEQNLNHDAMYWYRQDPGQGLRLIYYSQIVNDFQKGDIAEGYSVSREKKESFPLTVTSAQKNPTAFYLCASREGGTNYGYTFGSGTRLTVV.

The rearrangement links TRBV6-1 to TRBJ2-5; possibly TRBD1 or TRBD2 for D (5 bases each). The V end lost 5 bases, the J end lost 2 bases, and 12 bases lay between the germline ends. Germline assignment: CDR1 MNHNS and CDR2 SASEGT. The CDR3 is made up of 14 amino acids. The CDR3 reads CASSQLGGQETQYF. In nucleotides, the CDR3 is TGTGCCAGCAGTCAGCTTGGGGGACAAGAGACCCAGTACTTC.

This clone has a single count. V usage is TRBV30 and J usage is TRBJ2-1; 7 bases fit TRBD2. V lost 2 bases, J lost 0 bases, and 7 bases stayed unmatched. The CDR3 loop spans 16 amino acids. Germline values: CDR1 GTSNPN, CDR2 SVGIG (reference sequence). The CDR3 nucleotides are TGTGCCTGGAGTACAGCGGGGTTGAGCTCCTACAATGAGCAGTTCTTC. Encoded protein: CAWSTAGLSSYNEQFF.